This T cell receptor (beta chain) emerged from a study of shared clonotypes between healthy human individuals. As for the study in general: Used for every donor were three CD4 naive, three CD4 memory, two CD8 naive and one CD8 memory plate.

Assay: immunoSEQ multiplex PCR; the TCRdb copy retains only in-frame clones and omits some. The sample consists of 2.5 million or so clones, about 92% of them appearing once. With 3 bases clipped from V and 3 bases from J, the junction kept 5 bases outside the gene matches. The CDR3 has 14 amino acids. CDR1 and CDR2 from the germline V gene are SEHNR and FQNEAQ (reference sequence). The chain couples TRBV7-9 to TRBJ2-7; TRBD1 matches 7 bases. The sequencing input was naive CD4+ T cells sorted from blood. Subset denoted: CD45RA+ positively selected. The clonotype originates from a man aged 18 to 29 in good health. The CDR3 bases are TGTGCCAGCAGCTTTTCAGGGGGTATCTACGAGCAGTACTTC. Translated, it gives CASSFSGGIYEQYF.